The sequence of this T cell receptor beta chain was determined in a study of OX40 agonist ivuxolimab in advanced cancers. In the study overall: The costimulatory receptor OX40 (CD134) was targeted by ivuxolimab, a fully human IgG2 agonistic monoclonal antibody. The monotherapy dose-escalation portion (N ≈ 50 patients) of the phase I ivuxolimab trial is reported in the paper. Of the roughly 54 patients in dose escalation, about 19 had hepatocellular carcinoma, around 15 had melanoma, 9 had renal cell carcinoma and 9 had head and neck cancer. Partial responses occurred in three dose-escalation patients: two with cutaneous melanoma and one with hepatocellular carcinoma. Intravenous ivuxolimab was administered to patients every 2 weeks at six dose levels: 0.01, 0.1, 0.3, 1.5, 3 and 10 mg/kg. Peripheral TCRbeta sequencing aimed to test whether ivuxolimab altered TCR sequence diversity and caused clonal T-cell expansion. In the dose-escalation cohort, around four fifths of patients were male, and the mean age was approximately 60 years, with a range of about 23 to 85. Patients were allowed to have had prior anti-PD-1, anti-PD-L1 or anti-CTLA-4 therapy, and approximately 39% of the dose-escalation patients had been treated with checkpoint inhibitors.

Genomic DNA was isolated from the sorted cells so that the TCRbeta CDR3 region could be sequenced. TCRbeta CDR3 regions were sequenced using the immunoSEQ Assay. Held by TCRdb, this immuneACCESS table contains in-frame sequences only and omits some clones. Under half of the omission traces to an unresolved V gene where checked; the cause of the rest is unknown. In all, the sample holds 50,000 to 65,000 clones, and less than 85% of those were seen once. Together, the top ten hold 3.5% to 4.5% of the sample. Results and caveats for the whole study, not just this receptor: In the 0.1-3.0 mg/kg groups, partial responders were among the patients with the lowest normalized peripheral clonal expansion, particularly in CD8+ T cells. Clonal expansion of both CD4+ and CD8+ blood T cells was observed from baseline to week 6 at doses 0.1 to 3.0 mg/kg. On average, CD8+ T cells showed more expanded clones than CD4+ T cells after ivuxolimab. Low levels of normalized T-cell clonal expansion were also seen in some nonresponding patients. The antigen specificity of the peripheral T cells that underwent clonal expansion was not determined.

The trial excluded patients who had a history of autoimmune disease or who were on systemic immunosuppression. Peripheral blood for TCR sequencing was collected from all dose cohorts at baseline, on cycle 4 day 1, and on cycle 7 day 1. Samples came from an open-label, multicenter, first-in-human phase I dose-escalation trial of ivuxolimab. Adults with locally advanced or metastatic melanoma, renal cell, hepatocellular, or head and neck squamous cell carcinoma were enrolled in the trial. Before TCR sequencing, CD4+ T cells and CD8+ T cells were sorted from peripheral blood as separate populations. Worth noting for this clone: This clone's antigen is unknown. Base qualities are not recorded, but no much larger clone differs from it by a single base.

This clonotype was obtained from an adult with an advanced solid tumor such as melanoma, head and neck, liver or kidney cancer. Sequenced material: CD4+ or CD8+ T cells sorted from blood, taken in a trial of the OX40 agonist ivuxolimab.

The CDR3 loop reads CASSFSGTGGTNEQFF. The sequence in DNA is TGCGCCAGCAGCTTCTCTGGGACAGGAGGAACCAATGAGCAGTTCTTC. The V and J segments used are TRBV5-1 and TRBJ2-1; TRBD1 lines up with 8 middle nucleotides. V ends up 2 bases short and J 6 bases short, with an unmatched junction base count of 10. The CDR3 covers 16 residues, taking in both the cysteine and the phenylalanine. Of the read, only the CDR3 DNA is kept; its 48 bases are in frame from base 1. As encoded in the germline V gene, CDR1 is SGHRS while CDR2 is YFSETQ.